The 27 T cell receptor beta chains below come from one sample, sequenced in a study of cytomegalovirus exposure and HLA in healthy donors. Researchers ran the PCR with 60 Vbeta and 13 Jbeta primers. Libraries were prepared by immunoSEQ multiplex PCR; TCRdb keeps only in-frame clonotypes and omits some of them. The data show approximately 160,000 clones, with approximately 80% seen just once and 1.5% to 2% held by the top ten. The specimen was PBMCs. The receptors derive from a woman between 25 and 40 years old in good health and CMV-seronegative.

The J gene is TRBJ2-7, the V gene TRBV29-1; 11 nucleotides line up with TRBD2. V shed 6 bases and J 6 bases; nucleotides not matched to a gene: 10. The V gene's germline CDR1 is SQVTM and CDR2 ANQGSEA. This CDR3 has 14 amino acids. The CDR3, as DNA: TGCAGCGTCCAGACTAGCGGGACACGGGGCGAGCAGTACTTC. Amino acid sequence: CSVQTSGTRGEQYF.

The chain employs TRBV4-1 and TRBJ1-2; 9 nucleotides agree with TRBD1. J lost 4 bases, V lost 0 bases, and 12 bases had no gene match. From germline, CDR1 is MGHRA and CDR2 YSYEKL. This CDR3 region has 18 residues. The CDR3 region has the DNA TGCGCCAGCAGCCAAGAGACGGACAGGGGAGATGAGGTCTATGGCTACACCTTC. This codes for CASSQETDRGDEVYGYTF.

The chain couples TRBV13 to TRBJ1-1, with 9 bases fitting TRBD1. The germline CDR1 and CDR2 sequences are PRHDT and FYEKMQ (reference sequence). The CDR3 totals 15 residues. V lost 4 bases to trimming and J lost 5 bases; unmatched junction nucleotides: 8. CDR3 residues: CASSSYRGRRTEAFF. CDR3 DNA sequence: TGTGCCAGCAGCTCATACAGGGGGCGGAGAACTGAAGCTTTCTTT.

This clone was recorded a few times. The chain couples TRBV5-1 to TRBJ1-3; 8 positions agree with TRBD1. V was clipped by 3 bases and J by 0 bases; unmatched bases: 5. Germline V gives CDR1 SGHRS, CDR2 YFSETQ. CDR3 length equals 16 residues. CDR3 bases: TGCGCCAGCAGCTCAGGGGGCCAGAGCTCTGGAAACACCATATATTTT. It specifies CASSSGGQSSGNTIYF.

The sample holds a few counts of this clone. J is TRBJ1-6 and V is TRBV2, with D tentatively TRBD1 (5 bases). The CDR3 runs 14 residues. Trimming stripped 2 bases from V and 5 bases from J, with 7 bases between. CDR1 is SNHLY, CDR2 FYNNEI, per germline. The CDR3 DNA follows: TGTGCCAGCAGTGAATCGGGGGATAATTCACCCCTCCACTTT. It encodes CASSESGDNSPLHF.

This rearrangement joins TRBV7-9 to TRBJ2-1; tentative D call: TRBD1 (7 bases). Germline loops: CDR1 SEHNR, CDR2 FQNEAQ (reference sequence). The CDR3 has 16 amino acids. V gave up 2 bases and J gave up 8 bases, with 19 bases separating them. The CDR3 loop is CASSLSLAVRGDEQFF. DNA of the CDR3: TGTGCCAGCAGCTTATCCTTAGCGGTCAGGGGGGATGAGCAGTTCTTC.

This sequence joins TRBV27 and TRBJ1-5, with a possible D match to TRBD1 (6 bases). Looked up from germline, CDR1 is MNHEY and CDR2 is SMNVEV (reference sequence). V was shortened by 6 bases and J by 2 bases, with 14 bases between the two germline ends. The CDR3 totals 15 residues. Here the CDR3 reads CASSRGAGGNQPQHF. The CDR3 nucleotides are TGTGCCAGCAGCCGGGGGGCAGGGGGCAATCAGCCCCAGCATTTT.

This chain joins TRBV10-1 and TRBJ1-1; TRBD1 is a possible D gene (5 bases). The CDR3 runs 16 residues. V lost 2 bases to trimming and J lost 1 base, with 14 bases between them. Germline V gene lookup returns CDR1 WNHNN and CDR2 SYGVQD (reference sequence). DNA of the CDR3: TGCGCCAGCAGTGAGAGAAGGGGAGGTAGGAACACTGAAGCTTTCTTT. It encodes CASSERRGGRNTEAFF.

This chain joins TRBV7-6 and TRBJ2-3; no firm D call. Trimming pared 6 bases from V and 6 bases from J, leaving 7 bases between. CDR3 length: 11 amino acids. The germline gives CDR1 SGHVS, CDR2 FNYEAQ. CDR3 residues: CASSMRDTQYF. DNA for the CDR3: TGTGCCAGCAGTATGAGGGATACGCAGTATTTT.

The chain's CDR3 is CASSERSGGGYNEQFF. The CDR3 DNA is TGCGCCAGCAGTGAGCGTAGCGGGGGCGGTTACAATGAGCAGTTCTTC. The rearrangement joins TRBV10-1 to TRBJ2-1; 9 bases agree with TRBD2. The CDR3 runs to 16 residues. The J segment lost 4 bases and the V segment lost 2 bases, leaving 6 bases of the junction unmatched. CDR1 is WNHNN, CDR2 SYGVQD, per germline (reference sequence).

The chain carries TRBV11-3 and TRBJ2-1; 12 positions agree with TRBD2. Germline assignment: CDR1 SGHNT and CDR2 YENEEA. The CDR3 has 15 residues. Losses at the gene ends were 4 bases for V and 6 bases for J; bases not matched to a gene: 4. The CDR3 loop reads CASSSRTSGANEQFF. In DNA form, the CDR3 reads TGTGCCAGCAGCTCCCGGACTAGCGGGGCCAATGAGCAGTTCTTC. Together with reference TRBV11-3 and TRBJ2-1, the CDR3 gives the full variable domain: EAGVVQSPRYKIIEKKQPVAFWCNPISGHNTLYWYLQNLGQGPELLIRYENEEAVDDSQLPKDRFSAERLKGVDSTLKIQPAELGDSAVYLCASSSRTSGANEQFFGPGTRLTVL.

As concerns this clone: An end of the junction does not agree with germline; a read error may underlie this. V is TRBV7-9 and J is TRBJ1-2; a possible D gene is TRBD1 (5 bases). Germline CDR1 is SEHNR and CDR2 is FQNEAQ (reference sequence). The CDR3 loop spans 12 amino acids. In nucleotides, the CDR3 is TGTTCCAGCAGCAGGGAGATCTATGGCTACCCCTTC. This translates into CSSSREIYGYPF.

V usage is TRBV9 and J usage is TRBJ2-7, with 7 bases lining up with TRBD1. The CDR3 sequence is 12 residues long. Germline CDR1 reads SGDLS; CDR2 reads YYNGEE. V was pared by 7 bases and J by 2 bases, with 3 bases of the junction left unmatched. Written as DNA, the CDR3 is TGTGCCAGCTCACAGGGGCCCTACGAGCAGTACTTC. Translation gives CASSQGPYEQYF.

This sequence joins TRBV5-1 and TRBJ2-5, with 11 bases that match TRBD2. The V and J ends lost 4 bases and 5 bases, in that order; junction bases with no gene match: 7. The CDR3 spans 15 residues. CDR1 is SGHRS and CDR2 is YFSETQ in the germline V gene. In DNA, the CDR3 is TGCGCCAGCAGCCCGACCGGGACTAGCGGTGAGACCCAGTACTTC. This codes for CASSPTGTSGETQYF.

This chain uses TRBV19 with TRBJ1-3, with 7 bases aligning to TRBD1. Germline CDR1 is LNHDA and CDR2 is SQIVND (reference sequence). The CDR3 spans 15 residues. The J segment lost 2 bases and the V segment lost 1 base, leaving 2 bases of the junction unmatched. The CDR3 DNA is TGTGCCAGTAGTATAGCACAGGGGACTGGAAACACCATATATTTT. Translating gives CASSIAQGTGNTIYF.

The rearrangement joins TRBV5-6 to TRBJ2-7; TRBD2 agrees at 13 bases. The germline gives CDR1 SGHDT, CDR2 YYEEEE. This CDR3 has 15 residues. Trimming at V came to 3 bases and at J to 6 bases, leaving 6 bases not matched to a gene. CDR3 region: CASSWTSGRIAEQYF. The CDR3, as DNA: TGTGCCAGCAGCTGGACTAGCGGGAGAATAGCCGAGCAGTACTTC.

V usage is TRBV30 and J usage is TRBJ1-3; D gene uncertain. Deletions cut 3 bases from V and 10 bases from J, with 7 bases between. CDR3 length: 10 amino acids. Per germline, CDR1 GTSNPN and CDR2 SVGIG (reference sequence). The chain's CDR3 is CAWRGQTIYF. The CDR3 bases are TGTGCCTGGAGGGGCCAAACCATATATTTT. The full variable domain, completed using reference TRBV30 and TRBJ1-3, is SQTIHQWPATLVQPVGSPLSLECTVEGTSNPNLYWYRQAAGRGLQLLFYSVGIGQISSEVPQNLSASRPQDRQFILSSKKLLLSDSGFYLCAWRGQTIYFGEGSWLTVV.

J is TRBJ2-5 and V is TRBV7-9; possible D gene TRBD2, 5 bases. The J call could be wrong; TRBJ2-7 is a better fit for the DNA end. From germline, CDR1 is SEHNR and CDR2 FQNEAQ (reference sequence). This CDR3 has 11 residues. The CDR3 is CASGSGNEQYF. As DNA, the CDR3 is TGTGCCAGCGGGAGCGGTAACGAGCAGTACTTC.

V and J are TRBV10-3 and TRBJ2-7, with 11 bases lining up with TRBD2. This CDR3 is built from 17 residues. Germline V gene lookup returns CDR1 ENHRY and CDR2 SYGVKD. Unmatched junction bases numbered 10, after V lost 2 bases and J lost 4 bases. CDR3 region: CAISETSGGTQGYEQYF. Here the CDR3 DNA reads TGTGCCATCAGTGAGACTAGCGGGGGAACCCAAGGGTACGAGCAGTACTTC.

This sequence joins TRBV30 and TRBJ2-5; 9 bases match TRBD2. Germline CDR1 GTSNPN, CDR2 SVGIG (reference sequence). The CDR3 length is 14 residues. Germline trimming cut 0 bases from V and 4 bases from J; bases unmatched to any gene: 3. The CDR3 bases are TGTGCCTGGAGTGTATCTAGCGGGGTAGAGACCCAGTACTTC. This translates into CAWSVSSGVETQYF.

The V call is TRBV11-2, the J call TRBJ2-2, with 7 bases that match TRBD1. The V segment lost 3 bases and the J segment 7 bases; nucleotides outside the gene matches: 14. CDR1 is SGHAT and CDR2 is FQNNGV in the germline V gene. CDR3 length equals 17 residues. The CDR3 sequence is CASSFLARGPLGGELFF. The CDR3 coding sequence is TGTGCCAGCAGCTTTTTGGCTAGGGGGCCCTTGGGCGGGGAGCTGTTTTTT.

The count of this clone is one. CDR3: CAISESDRGNTIYF. CDR3 DNA sequence: TGTGCCATCAGTGAGAGCGACAGGGGAAACACCATATATTTT. The chain employs TRBV10-3 and TRBJ1-3, with D tentatively TRBD1 (6 bases). Germline lookup yields CDR1 ENHRY and CDR2 SYGVKD. Between the trimmed V and J ends, which lost 2 bases and 4 bases, there was a span of 9 bases. This CDR3 has 14 residues.

The chain combines TRBV29-1 with TRBJ1-2, with 8 nucleotides matching TRBD1. J lost 8 bases, V lost 4 bases, and 6 bases had no gene match. CDR1 SQVTM and CDR2 ANQGSEA come from the germline V gene. CDR3 size: 12 residues. DNA for the CDR3: TGCAGCGTTGGGGACAGGTTCAAAGGCTACACCTTC. Its translation: CSVGDRFKGYTF.

The rearrangement links TRBV5-5 to TRBJ2-1; D gene uncertain. V dropped 4 bases and J dropped 0 bases, with 8 bases sitting between them. Per germline, CDR1 SGHKS and CDR2 YYEKEE (reference sequence). The CDR3 totals 14 residues. The CDR3 loop is CASSPTVSYNEQFF. CDR3 sequence (DNA): TGTGCCAGCAGCCCGACTGTCTCCTACAATGAGCAGTTCTTC.

This rearrangement joins TRBV7-9 to TRBJ2-1; D unresolved. CDR3 size: 15 residues. Germline assignment: CDR1 SEHNR and CDR2 FQNEAQ (reference sequence). V was pared by 1 base and J by 2 bases, with 9 bases between. CDR3 in DNA: TGTGCCAGCAGCTTAGTGCGGTCCCCCTACAATGAGCAGTTCTTC. Amino acid sequence: CASSLVRSPYNEQFF.

This clone has more than one count but fewer than ten. The rearrangement links TRBV5-4 to TRBJ2-1; TRBD1 is a possible D gene (5 bases). The CDR3 spans 13 residues. Germline values: CDR1 SGHNT, CDR2 YYREEE (reference sequence). Trimming shortened V by 1 base and J by 8 bases, and 10 bases separated the two germline ends. The CDR3 DNA reads TGTGCCAGCAGCTTGATAGGGGATCATGAGCAGTTCTTC. Translated, it gives CASSLIGDHEQFF.

This clone occurred a few times. Mismatch with germline at one junction end may stem from a read error. The chain couples TRBV7-9 to TRBJ1-2, with TRBD1 matching 10 bases. Per germline, CDR1 SEHNR and CDR2 FQNEAQ (reference sequence). The CDR3 extends over 12 amino acids. In DNA, the CDR3 is TGTTCCAGCGGGACAGGGGCCGGTGGCTACACCTTC. This sequence encodes CSSGTGAGGYTF.